One and the same sample provided the 21 T cell receptor beta chains below, sequenced in a study of OX40 agonist ivuxolimab in advanced cancers. The repertoire was sequenced with immunoSEQ multiplex PCR; TCRdb's copy has only in-frame clones and lacks some. The data show around 62,000 clones, with approximately 83% seen just once and 4.4% held by the top ten. The sequencing used CD4+ or CD8+ T cells sorted from blood, collected in a trial of the OX40 agonist ivuxolimab. The receptors shown here come from an adult with an advanced solid tumor such as melanoma, head and neck, liver or kidney cancer.

The V and J genes are TRBV19 and TRBJ2-7; unclear D gene. Germline V gene data show CDR1 as LNHDA and CDR2 as SQIVND (reference sequence). Trimming stripped 4 bases from V and 4 bases from J, with 14 bases between. The CDR3 consists of 14 residues. CDR3 DNA: TGTGCCAGTAGTAGGAAACCATCAGAGTACGAGCAGTACTTC. This codes for CASSRKPSEYEQYF. Full variable domain (outside the CDR3, taken from reference TRBV19 and TRBJ2-7): DGGITQSPKYLFRKEGQNVTLSCEQNLNHDAMYWYRQDPGQGLRLIYYSQIVNDFQKGDIAEGYSVSREKKESFPLTVTSAQKNPTAFYLCASSRKPSEYEQYFGPGTRLTVT.

This clone was seen only a few times. The chain is built from TRBV4-3 and TRBJ1-1; TRBD1 is a possible D gene (6 bases). The ends were cut back, 5 bases at V and 6 bases at J, with 19 bases in the middle. CDR1 is LGHNA, CDR2 YSLEER, per germline. The CDR3 has 15 amino acids. CDR3 region: CASSASSSRGSEAFF. For the CDR3, the DNA is TGCGCCAGCAGCGCCAGTAGTTCCAGGGGTTCTGAAGCTTTCTTT.

For this clone: The identical CDR3 is also encoded by other nucleotide sequences in the sample. This rearrangement joins TRBV5-1 to TRBJ2-7; TRBD2 matches at 13 bases. The CDR3 contains 16 residues. V dropped 0 bases and J dropped 6; count of bases not matched to a gene: 6. Germline assignment: CDR1 SGHRS and CDR2 YFSETQ. The CDR3 nucleotides read TGCGCCAGCAGCTTGGGTACTAGCGGGGGGGCAGGCGAGCAGTACTTC. It translates to CASSLGTSGGAGEQYF.

For this clone: Within the sample, other DNA sequences also encode this same CDR3. CDR3 in DNA: TGTGCCAGCAGCCAAGATCGGGTAACTGAAGCTTTCTTT. It specifies CASSQDRVTEAFF. The chain has TRBV14 and TRBJ1-1; D unclear. From germline, CDR1 is SGHDN and CDR2 FVKESK. V shed 0 bases and J shed 5 bases, with 7 bases lying between them. The CDR3 extends over 13 amino acids.

This clone was seen only a few times. For the CDR3, the DNA is TGTGCCAGTAGTTTTTACAGAAACACTGAAGCTTTCTTT. It is translated as CASSFYRNTEAFF. The chain uses TRBV19 and TRBJ1-1; D unclear. V dropped 5 bases and J dropped 2 bases, with 9 bases sitting between them. The CDR3 has 13 residues. The germline V gene has CDR1 LNHDA and CDR2 SQIVND (reference sequence).

In DNA form, the CDR3 reads TGTGCCAGCAGCGTAGGCATCGGAGGACAGGGAGGAAAACTGTTTTTT. Translating gives CASSVGIGGQGGKLFF. The rearrangement joins TRBV9 to TRBJ1-4, with TRBD1 matching over 8 bases. V shed 0 bases, J shed 10 bases, and the junction held 11 bases outside the gene matches. This CDR3 is built from 16 residues. Germline CDR1 reads SGDLS; CDR2 reads YYNGEE.

This sequence joins TRBV6-5 and TRBJ2-2, with D possibly being TRBD2 (6 bases). Germline V gene sequence: CDR1 MNHEY, CDR2 SVGAGI. The germline V and J ends were trimmed by 8 bases and 7 bases, with 14 bases remaining between them. The CDR3 has 13 residues. For the CDR3, the DNA is TGTGCCAGCCGTCCCACCGGGGGCGGGGAGCTGTTTTTT. Its translation: CASRPTGGGELFF.

J is TRBJ1-5 and V is TRBV2; D is unclear. Looked up from germline, CDR1 is SNHLY and CDR2 is FYNNEI. The CDR3 is 14 amino acids. The V end was cut by 6 bases, the J end by 4 bases, with 13 bases between. CDR3 residues: CASRLSLINQPQHF. The CDR3 region has the DNA TGTGCCAGCAGACTAAGTCTAATAAATCAGCCCCAGCATTTT.

The chain recombines TRBV7-8 with TRBJ1-2; a weak D match, TRBD1 (5 bases). The CDR3 loop spans 12 amino acids. Germline-derived CDR1 and CDR2 are SGHVS and FQNEAQ. Trimming cost V 2 bases and J 8 bases, with 9 bases left between them. The CDR3 loop reads CASSLRGLGYTF. The CDR3 DNA is TGTGCCAGCAGCTTAAGGGGACTGGGCTACACCTTC.

V gene TRBV19 combines with J gene TRBJ1-5; 9 bases are a match to TRBD1. Germline V gene data show CDR1 as LNHDA and CDR2 as SQIVND (reference sequence). This CDR3 is 16 amino acids long. V lost 6 bases to trimming and J lost 3 bases; unmatched junction nucleotides: 9. CDR3 coding DNA: TGTGCCAGTAGGATTTTAACAGGGGGCCCCAATCAGCCCCAGCATTTT. This codes for CASRILTGGPNQPQHF.

The CDR3 region has the DNA TGCGCCAGCAGCCAAGATGTCCGGGCCTATGGCTACACCTTC. Its protein product is CASSQDVRAYGYTF. This rearrangement joins TRBV4-3 to TRBJ1-2; D is unresolved. The CDR3 has 14 residues. In germline, CDR1 is LGHNA, CDR2 YSLEER. The ends were cut back, 0 bases at V and 4 bases at J, with 9 bases in the middle.

The chain combines TRBV28 with TRBJ2-5; D remains ambiguous. CDR1 MDHEN and CDR2 SYDVKM come from the germline V gene. V lost 5 bases and J 4 bases, leaving 5 bases between the germline ends. The CDR3 length is 11 residues. In nucleotides, the CDR3 is TGTGCCAGCAGTAGGGCAGAGACCCAGTACTTC. The encoded protein is CASSRAETQYF.

This chain uses TRBV7-3 with TRBJ2-3; 8 nucleotides align to TRBD1. The CDR3 has 14 amino acids. J lost 2 bases, V lost 5 bases, and 3 bases had no gene match. Germline V gives CDR1 SGHTA, CDR2 FQGTGA. CDR3 nucleotide sequence: TGTGCCAGCAGCCCGGGACAGGCCACAGATACGCAGTATTTT. Translation gives CASSPGQATDTQYF.

This chain links TRBV14 with TRBJ1-2; 9 positions match TRBD1. The CDR3 is 14 residues long. The J segment lost 8 bases and the V segment lost 2 bases, leaving 6 bases of the junction unmatched. Germline assignment: CDR1 SGHDN and CDR2 FVKESK. The CDR3 here is CASSQTTGGNGYTF. The CDR3 DNA sequence: TGTGCCAGCAGCCAAACGACAGGGGGAAACGGCTACACCTTC.

The rearrangement uses TRBV19 and TRBJ1-2; 8 bases align to TRBD1. The length of the CDR3 is 15 residues. The trim removed 5 bases at V and 3 bases at J, leaving 8 bases unmatched. Per germline, CDR1 LNHDA and CDR2 SQIVND (reference sequence). In nucleotides, the CDR3 is TGTGCCAGTAGTTTCGGGACAGGAAAGCACTATGGCTACACCTTC. The encoded protein is CASSFGTGKHYGYTF.

In this sample, this clone turned up a few times. The chain carries TRBV2 and TRBJ1-1, with 7 bases aligning to TRBD1. CDR3 length: 14 residues. The germline V gene has CDR1 SNHLY and CDR2 FYNNEI. Unmatched junction bases numbered 3, after V lost 3 bases and J lost 2 bases. Here the CDR3 reads CASSEGDSNTEAFF. The CDR3, as DNA: TGTGCCAGCAGTGAGGGGGACAGTAACACTGAAGCTTTCTTT.

The chain links TRBV5-1 to TRBJ2-7; weak D call: TRBD1 (7 bases). Germline V lookup: CDR1 SGHRS, CDR2 YFSETQ. Trimming cost V 0 bases and J 3 bases, with 13 bases left between them. The CDR3 is 15 residues long. DNA of the CDR3: TGCGCCAGCAGCTTGGCCTCAGGGGGGAACTACGAGCAGTACTTC. Protein: CASSLASGGNYEQYF.

V and J are TRBV6-5 and TRBJ1-2, with 7 bases aligning to TRBD1. This CDR3 is 13 amino acids long. The germline gives CDR1 MNHEY, CDR2 SVGAGI. V trimming: 8 bases; J trimming: 2 bases; junction bases outside the gene matches: 5. CDR3 region: CASFGQANYGYTF. For the CDR3, the DNA is TGTGCCAGCTTCGGACAGGCCAACTATGGCTACACCTTC.

The J gene is TRBJ1-1, the V gene TRBV7-9; D is undetermined. The germline gives CDR1 SEHNR, CDR2 FQNEAQ (reference sequence). Trimming took 5 bases from V and 4 from J, leaving 20 bases between them. The CDR3 is 16 amino acids. In DNA, the CDR3 is TGTGCCAGCAGCCCGACTCCACCTCACCTAGGCACTGAAGCTTTCTTT. Translating gives CASSPTPPHLGTEAFF.

This clone was observed a few times. The V call is TRBV9, the J call TRBJ2-2; no firm D call. Per germline, CDR1 SGDLS and CDR2 YYNGEE. Trimming shortened V by 0 bases and J by 6 bases, and 9 bases separated the two germline ends. CDR3 length equals 14 residues. CDR3 sequence: CASSVVVDAGELFF. The CDR3 DNA follows: TGTGCCAGCAGCGTAGTGGTGGACGCCGGGGAGCTGTTTTTT.

The chain uses TRBV5-1 and TRBJ2-3, with TRBD2 matching over 14 bases. Germline V gene sequence: CDR1 SGHRS, CDR2 YFSETQ. The CDR3 is 17 residues long. V trimming: 4 bases; J trimming: 2 bases; junction bases outside the gene matches: 6. Written as DNA, the CDR3 is TGCGCCAGCAGCCGGATGACTAGCGGGGGGGACACAGATACGCAGTATTTT. Translation: CASSRMTSGGDTDTQYF.